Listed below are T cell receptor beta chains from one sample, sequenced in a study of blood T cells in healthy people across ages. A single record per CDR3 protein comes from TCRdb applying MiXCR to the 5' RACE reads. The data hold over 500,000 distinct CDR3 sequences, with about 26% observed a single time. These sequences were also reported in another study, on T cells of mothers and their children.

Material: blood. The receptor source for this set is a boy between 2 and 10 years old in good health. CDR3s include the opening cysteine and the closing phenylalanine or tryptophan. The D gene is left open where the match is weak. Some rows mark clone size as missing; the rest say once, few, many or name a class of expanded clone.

CDR3 protein: CASSEYGNEQFF
CDR3 DNA: TGTGCTAGCAGTGAATATGGAAATGAGCAGTTCTTC
V gene: TRBV25-1
J gene: TRBJ2-1
D gene: -
clone size: -

CDR3 protein: CSARAQEAGETQYF
CDR3 DNA: TGCAGTGCTAGAGCCCAAGAGGCCGGGGAGACCCAGTACTTC
V gene: TRBV20-1
J gene: TRBJ2-5
D gene: -
clone size: -

CDR3 protein: CASTRTSVQETQYF
CDR3 DNA: TGTGCCAGCACACGGACTAGCGTCCAAGAGACCCAGTACTTC
V gene: TRBV12-3/TRBV12-4
J gene: TRBJ2-5
D gene: TRBD2
clone size: -

CDR3 protein: CASSLGRTVETQYF
CDR3 DNA: TGCGCCAGCAGCTTGGGGAGGACTGTGGAGACCCAGTACTTC
V gene: TRBV5-1
J gene: TRBJ2-5
D gene: -
clone size: few

CDR3 protein: CASVTPGQGNYGYTF
CDR3 DNA: TGTGCCAGCGTCACCCCGGGACAGGGAAACTATGGCTACACCTTC
V gene: TRBV28
J gene: TRBJ1-2
D gene: TRBD1
clone size: -

CDR3 protein: CASSFRVLHNEQFF
CDR3 DNA: TGTGCCAGCAGCTTCAGGGTCTTGCACAATGAGCAGTTCTTC
V gene: TRBV12-3/TRBV12-4
J gene: TRBJ2-1
D gene: -
clone size: -

CDR3 protein: CASSQAGRGQETQYF
CDR3 DNA: TGTGCCAGCAGCCAAGCAGGGAGGGGCCAAGAGACCCAGTACTTC
V gene: TRBV3-1
J gene: TRBJ2-5
D gene: TRBD2
clone size: few

CDR3 protein: CASSYRDSQNEKLFF
CDR3 DNA: TGCGCCAGCAGCTACCGGGACAGTCAGAATGAAAAACTGTTTTTT
V gene: TRBV5-1
J gene: TRBJ1-4
D gene: TRBD1
clone size: -

CDR3 protein: CAWGGSRTSTGELFF
CDR3 DNA: TGTGCCTGGGGAGGGAGCAGGACGAGCACCGGGGAGCTGTTTTTT
V gene: TRBV30
J gene: TRBJ2-2
D gene: -
clone size: few

CDR3 protein: CASSAGTVNEKLFF
CDR3 DNA: TGTGCCAGCAGCGCCGGGACAGTTAATGAAAAACTGTTTTTT
V gene: TRBV9
J gene: TRBJ1-4
D gene: TRBD1
clone size: -

CDR3 protein: CASSYPQNGYTF
CDR3 DNA: TGTGCCAGCAGTTACCCACAGAACGGCTACACCTTC
V gene: TRBV6-6
J gene: TRBJ1-2
D gene: -
clone size: few

CDR3 protein: CASSPRINAGNTEAFF
CDR3 DNA: TGTGCCAGCAGTCCCCGGATCAACGCGGGGAACACTGAAGCTTTCTTT
V gene: TRBV12-3/TRBV12-4
J gene: TRBJ1-1
D gene: -
clone size: few

CDR3 protein: CASSLGGDSNQPQHF
CDR3 DNA: TGTGCCAGCAGCTTGGGTGGGGACAGCAATCAGCCCCAGCATTTT
V gene: TRBV5-5
J gene: TRBJ1-5
D gene: -
clone size: -

CDR3 protein: CASSPSGDQVAYEQYF
CDR3 DNA: TGCGCCAGCAGCCCCAGCGGGGACCAAGTGGCTTACGAGCAGTACTTC
V gene: TRBV5-1
J gene: TRBJ2-7
D gene: TRBD2
clone size: -

CDR3 protein: CASSYGTMNTEAFF
CDR3 DNA: TGTGCCAGCAGTTACGGGACAATGAACACTGAAGCTTTCTTT
V gene: TRBV6-2/TRBV6-3
J gene: TRBJ1-1
D gene: -
clone size: -

CDR3 protein: CATEGGGGYIYNEQFF
CDR3 DNA: TGTGCCACCGAAGGAGGCGGGGGCTATATCTACAATGAGCAGTTCTTC
V gene: TRBV7-9
J gene: TRBJ2-1
D gene: -
clone size: -

CDR3 protein: CASSETSGGAYEQYF
CDR3 DNA: TGTGCCAGTAGCGAAACTAGCGGGGGGGCCTACGAGCAGTACTTC
V gene: TRBV19
J gene: TRBJ2-7
D gene: TRBD2
clone size: -

CDR3 protein: CASSGSAGGREQFF
CDR3 DNA: TGTGCCAGCAGTGGGTCAGCGGGAGGGCGAGAGCAGTTCTTC
V gene: TRBV2
J gene: TRBJ2-1
D gene: TRBD2
clone size: -

CDR3 protein: CASSQSGRPNYNEQFF
CDR3 DNA: TGCGCCAGCAGCCAGTCAGGGAGGCCCAATTACAATGAGCAGTTCTTC
V gene: TRBV4-3
J gene: TRBJ2-1
D gene: -
clone size: few

CDR3 protein: CAISESRDGNTIYF
CDR3 DNA: TGTGCCATCAGTGAGTCCAGGGACGGAAACACCATATATTTT
V gene: TRBV10-3
J gene: TRBJ1-3
D gene: -
clone size: -

CDR3 protein: CASSSERNTIYF
CDR3 DNA: TGTGCCAGCAGCAGCGAGAGGAACACCATATATTTT
V gene: TRBV7-9
J gene: TRBJ1-3
D gene: -
clone size: few

CDR3 protein: CASSLTSGGQNEQFF
CDR3 DNA: TGTGCCAGCTCCCTGACTAGCGGGGGGCAGAATGAGCAGTTCTTC
V gene: TRBV6-4
J gene: TRBJ2-1
D gene: TRBD2
clone size: -

CDR3 protein: CSTLTGSNYGYTF
CDR3 DNA: TGCAGTACTCTTACAGGGTCGAACTATGGCTACACCTTC
V gene: TRBV20-1
J gene: TRBJ1-2
D gene: -
clone size: few

CDR3 protein: CASSPSADTQYF
CDR3 DNA: TGTGCCAGCAGTCCCTCGGCAGATACGCAGTATTTT
V gene: TRBV12-3/TRBV12-4
J gene: TRBJ2-3
D gene: -
clone size: many

CDR3 protein: CASSQEASGNTIYF
CDR3 DNA: TGTGCCAGCAGCCAAGAGGCCTCTGGAAACACCATATATTTT
V gene: TRBV3-1
J gene: TRBJ1-3
D gene: -
clone size: -

CDR3 protein: CSAAQGQETQYF
CDR3 DNA: TGCAGTGCAGCCCAGGGGCAAGAGACCCAGTACTTC
V gene: TRBV20-1
J gene: TRBJ2-5
D gene: -
clone size: -

CDR3 protein: CASSVFGDRDTQYF
CDR3 DNA: TGTGCCAGCAGCGTATTTGGCGATCGAGATACGCAGTATTTT
V gene: TRBV9
J gene: TRBJ2-3
D gene: -
clone size: -

CDR3 protein: CASKAGTGPGEQYF
CDR3 DNA: TGTGCCAGCAAGGCCGGGACAGGGCCTGGGGAGCAGTACTTC
V gene: TRBV6-1
J gene: TRBJ2-7
D gene: TRBD1
clone size: -

CDR3 protein: CASSNRITGGATEAFF
CDR3 DNA: TGTGCCAGCAGTAATAGGATTACAGGGGGGGCCACTGAAGCTTTCTTT
V gene: TRBV12-3/TRBV12-4
J gene: TRBJ1-1
D gene: TRBD1
clone size: -

CDR3 protein: CASSLLGGGGQETQYF
CDR3 DNA: TGTGCCAGCAGCCTTTTAGGTGGAGGCGGGCAAGAGACCCAGTACTTC
V gene: TRBV7-6
J gene: TRBJ2-5
D gene: -
clone size: -

CDR3 protein: CSARDMTGGKDEQFF
CDR3 DNA: TGCAGTGCTAGAGATATGACAGGGGGCAAGGATGAGCAGTTCTTC
V gene: TRBV20-1
J gene: TRBJ2-1
D gene: TRBD1
clone size: -

CDR3 protein: CASAFDRGSYNEQFF
CDR3 DNA: TGTGCCAGCGCTTTCGACCGGGGGTCCTACAATGAGCAGTTCTTC
V gene: TRBV12-3/TRBV12-4
J gene: TRBJ2-1
D gene: -
clone size: -

CDR3 protein: CSARVGASGSHEQYF
CDR3 DNA: TGCAGTGCTAGGGTCGGGGCTAGCGGGAGCCACGAGCAGTACTTC
V gene: TRBV20-1
J gene: TRBJ2-7
D gene: TRBD2
clone size: -

CDR3 protein: CASSFERGNYGYTF
CDR3 DNA: TGTGCCAGCAGCTTTGAGAGGGGAAACTATGGCTACACCTTC
V gene: TRBV7-8
J gene: TRBJ1-2
D gene: -
clone size: -

CDR3 protein: CVSSLAGWNEQFF
CDR3 DNA: TGTGTCAGCAGCTTAGCGGGCTGGAATGAGCAGTTCTTC
V gene: TRBV7-8
J gene: TRBJ2-1
D gene: TRBD2
clone size: -

CDR3 protein: CAIKGVSGANVLTF
CDR3 DNA: TGTGCCATCAAAGGGGTCTCTGGGGCCAACGTCCTGACTTTC
V gene: TRBV10-3
J gene: TRBJ2-6
D gene: -
clone size: -

CDR3 protein: CASIIGSGTLYEQYF
CDR3 DNA: TGTGCCAGCATTATAGGGTCAGGCACTCTCTACGAGCAGTACTTC
V gene: TRBV6-1
J gene: TRBJ2-7
D gene: -
clone size: -

CDR3 protein: CASSQDAGDGNQPQHF
CDR3 DNA: TGCGCCAGCAGCCAAGATGCCGGGGATGGCAATCAGCCCCAGCATTTT
V gene: TRBV4-1
J gene: TRBJ1-5
D gene: -
clone size: few

CDR3 protein: CASSVGGTSRSDEQFF
CDR3 DNA: TGCGCCAGCAGTGTCGGGGGGACTAGCCGGAGCGATGAGCAGTTCTTC
V gene: TRBV10-1
J gene: TRBJ2-1
D gene: TRBD2
clone size: -

CDR3 protein: CSASISEQYF
CDR3 DNA: TGCAGCGCTAGTATCTCCGAGCAGTACTTC
V gene: TRBV20-1
J gene: TRBJ2-7
D gene: -
clone size: -

CDR3 protein: CASSDGLFEKLFF
CDR3 DNA: TGTGCCAGCAGCGATGGACTCTTTGAAAAACTGTTTTTT
V gene: TRBV5-5
J gene: TRBJ1-4
D gene: -
clone size: few

CDR3 protein: CASRSRRRSRMISGANVLTF
CDR3 DNA: TGTGCCAGCAGGTCCCGACGCCGCTCGCGGATGATCTCTGGGGCCAACGTCCTGACTTTC
V gene: TRBV12-3/TRBV12-4
J gene: TRBJ2-6
D gene: -
clone size: -

CDR3 protein: CAIADRVEGTQYF
CDR3 DNA: TGTGCCATCGCAGACAGGGTCGAAGGGACCCAGTACTTC
V gene: TRBV10-3
J gene: TRBJ2-5
D gene: TRBD1
clone size: few

CDR3 protein: CASPGPGQQETQYF
CDR3 DNA: TGTGCCAGTCCCGGACCGGGACAGCAAGAGACCCAGTACTTC
V gene: TRBV6-5
J gene: TRBJ2-5
D gene: TRBD1
clone size: few

CDR3 protein: CSARLTTRPVGTSYNEQFF
CDR3 DNA: TGCAGTGCTAGACTTACGACTAGGCCCGTAGGGACGTCCTACAATGAGCAGTTCTTC
V gene: TRBV20-1
J gene: TRBJ2-1
D gene: -
clone size: -

CDR3 protein: CSVDGAREGDTQYF
CDR3 DNA: TGCAGCGTTGATGGGGCCAGGGAGGGAGATACGCAGTATTTT
V gene: TRBV29-1
J gene: TRBJ2-3
D gene: TRBD2
clone size: -

CDR3 protein: CSARLALGEMSPDTQYF
CDR3 DNA: TGCAGTGCTCGATTAGCTTTAGGGGAGATGTCCCCAGATACGCAGTATTTT
V gene: TRBV20-1
J gene: TRBJ2-3
D gene: -
clone size: -

CDR3 protein: CSVKQGGNSPLHF
CDR3 DNA: TGCAGCGTGAAACAAGGAGGAAATTCACCCCTCCACTTT
V gene: TRBV29-1
J gene: TRBJ1-6
D gene: -
clone size: few

CDR3 protein: CASDGTDTQYF
CDR3 DNA: TGTGCCAGCGATGGGACAGATACGCAGTATTTT
V gene: TRBV19
J gene: TRBJ2-3
D gene: -
clone size: few

CDR3 protein: CASSRLASKETQYF
CDR3 DNA: TGTGCCAGCAGTCGACTAGCGTCCAAAGAGACCCAGTACTTC
V gene: TRBV12-3/TRBV12-4
J gene: TRBJ2-5
D gene: TRBD2
clone size: few

CDR3 protein: CASSLGTGLYEQYF
CDR3 DNA: TGTGCCAGCAGTCTCGGGACAGGGCTCTACGAGCAGTACTTC
V gene: TRBV6-5
J gene: TRBJ2-7
D gene: TRBD1
clone size: -

CDR3 protein: CSARDRGHGANVLTF
CDR3 DNA: TGCAGTGCTAGAGATCGCGGTCATGGGGCCAACGTCCTGACTTTC
V gene: TRBV20-1
J gene: TRBJ2-6
D gene: -
clone size: -

CDR3 protein: CASSSLWSGAYEQYF
CDR3 DNA: TGTGCCAGCAGTTCCCTTTGGAGTGGGGCCTACGAGCAGTACTTC
V gene: TRBV11-2
J gene: TRBJ2-7
D gene: -
clone size: few

CDR3 protein: CSARVAGFYNEQFF
CDR3 DNA: TGCAGTGCTAGGGTAGCGGGATTTTACAATGAGCAGTTCTTC
V gene: TRBV20-1
J gene: TRBJ2-1
D gene: TRBD2
clone size: -

CDR3 protein: CASSQVYRLAGGRSRPDTQYF
CDR3 DNA: TGTGCCAGCAGCCAAGTTTACAGACTAGCGGGGGGGAGATCTCGCCCAGATACGCAGTATTTT
V gene: TRBV3-1
J gene: TRBJ2-3
D gene: TRBD2
clone size: few